This T cell receptor (beta chain) was captured by sequencing in a study of T cells in Graves' hyperthyroidism and ophthalmopathy. Study-wide results and caveats: A median approximately 6.5 months before onset, the model predicted ophthalmopathy. Researchers found most expanded thyroid clonotypes above 0.001 in blood as well.

The CDR3 sequence is 15 residues long. Germline-derived CDR1 and CDR2 are DFQATT and SNEGSKA (reference sequence). About this clonotype itself: Its antigen is undetermined. The junction departs from the called germline gene at one end, perhaps through a read error.

Researchers amplified the TCR beta CDR3 regions from RNA transcripts. RT-PCR in the first round (using the HTBI primer set) targeted the TCR CDR3. Each CDR3 protein is one row after TCRdb ran MiXCR on the multiplex PCR reads. The sample contains around 580,000 distinct CDR3 sequences, around 42% of which appear only once. With a duration under 2 months, the hyperthyroidism was newly diagnosed in patients aged 18 to 65. Every diagnosis used clinical symptoms, serum thyroxine and TRAb, thyroid ultrasound and orbital computed tomography. Material for sequencing was peripheral blood or thyroid tissue (not recorded which). The clonotype comes from a woman between 18 and 29 years old with Graves' hyperthyroidism. The V and J genes are TRBV20-1 and TRBJ2-1; 8 bases match TRBD1. CDR3 nucleotides: TGCAGCGCTAGAGATGCGCAACAGGGGGACAATGAGCAGTTCTTC. This translates into CSARDAQQGDNEQFF.